Listed here is a single T cell receptor (beta chain). Antigen unknown. Germline V gives CDR1 SGHRS, CDR2 YFSETQ. J lost 5 bases, V lost 1 base, and 5 bases had no gene match. This CDR3 comprises 14 residues. The data stem from a study of T cells in tuberculosis. Turning to the study itself: A South African cohort included IGRA-negative adolescents, latently infected IGRA-positive adolescents and adults with active tuberculosis.

TCRdb's copy holds only in-frame clones and misses some; the assay was immunoSEQ multiplex PCR. Here the sample spans around 26,000 clones, just over 90% being singletons. Regarding the study as a whole: Active tuberculosis patients had shorter CDR3-alpha; the beta difference was nonsignificant.

The TCR sequence derives from a donor aged 10-29 years with latent tuberculosis or without tuberculosis infection. Some clones in this sample may be carry-over from other donors' samples. The chain combines TRBV5-1 with TRBJ1-2; TRBD1 matches 7 bases. The sequenced sample was PBMCs. The CDR3 is CASSLTTGAYGYTF. As DNA, the CDR3 is TGCGCCAGCAGCTTGACCACAGGGGCGTATGGCTACACCTTC.